The 17 T cell receptor beta chains presented below share a single source sample, sequenced in a study of T cell responses to AZD1222 COVID-19 vaccine. Method: immunoSEQ multiplex PCR; TCRdb's copy keeps in-frame clones and lacks some. The sample has 95,000 to 150,000 clones, roughly 91% seen once; the top ten hold about 1.2%. The sample here was peripheral blood, taken on day 0 of AZD1222 vaccination. The receptors here all came from an adult in good health.

This clone has just one count. This chain connects TRBV27 to TRBJ2-7; 8 bases map to TRBD1. From germline, CDR1 is MNHEY and CDR2 SMNVEV (reference sequence). The CDR3 loop spans 15 amino acids. J was trimmed by 2 bases and V by 1 base; bases with no gene match: 4. This CDR3 reads CASSLYWTGTYEQYF. The CDR3 bases are TGTGCCAGCAGTTTATATTGGACAGGGACCTACGAGCAGTACTTC.

This clone occurred a few times. This sequence joins TRBV7-9 and TRBJ1-4, with 7 bases lining up with TRBD1. Germline V CDR1 and CDR2: SEHNR, FQNEAQ (reference sequence). This CDR3 has 17 amino acids. The ends lost 4 bases at V and 0 bases at J; junction bases unmatched: 8. CDR3 region: CASSYPPGTATNEKLFF. CDR3 coding DNA: TGTGCCAGCAGCTACCCCCCTGGGACAGCAACTAATGAAAAACTGTTTTTT.

V usage is TRBV6-5 and J usage is TRBJ1-2; the D gene is possibly TRBD1 (5 bases). Trimming took 8 bases from V and 3 from J, leaving 13 bases between them. Germline CDR1 MNHEY, CDR2 SVGAGI. The CDR3 length is 13 residues. CDR3 in amino acids: CASARGGDYGYTF. CDR3 DNA sequence: TGTGCCAGCGCGAGGGGAGGTGACTATGGCTACACCTTC.

The chain has TRBV2 and TRBJ2-2; 7 bases are a match to TRBD1. The junction had 3 bases not matched to a gene; V was cut back by 4 bases and J by 4 bases. This CDR3 region has 14 residues. Germline lookup yields CDR1 SNHLY and CDR2 FYNNEI. CDR3: CASSGQGPTGELFF. The CDR3 region has the DNA TGTGCCAGCAGTGGACAGGGACCCACCGGGGAGCTGTTTTTT.

This chain joins TRBV15 and TRBJ2-7; D may match TRBD1 or TRBD2 (5 bases each). Trimming took off 5 bases at V and 2 bases at J, with 19 bases between the two ends. The CDR3 consists of 16 residues. Germline V lookup: CDR1 LNHNV, CDR2 YYDKDF (reference sequence). This chain's CDR3 is CATSRSSTGTTYEQYF. CDR3 DNA sequence: TGTGCCACCAGCCGATCTTCAACGGGGACCACCTACGAGCAGTACTTC.

The rearrangement uses TRBV5-4 and TRBJ1-2; D unclear. Germline assignment: CDR1 SGHNT and CDR2 YYREEE (reference sequence). V was cut by 3 bases and J by 4 bases, with 16 bases left in between. The CDR3 is 15 residues long. The CDR3 is CASSSTPGGSYGYTF. In DNA form, the CDR3 reads TGTGCCAGCAGCTCAACCCCAGGAGGGAGCTATGGCTACACCTTC.

The chain employs TRBV6-5 and TRBJ1-1, with D unresolved. The CDR3 spans 15 residues. V was cut by 6 bases and J by 1 base, with 15 bases left in between. Germline CDR1 is MNHEY and CDR2 is SVGAGI. CDR3 nucleotide sequence: TGTGCCAGCAGCCGCCGGTTAGGGAAGAACACTGAAGCTTTCTTT. It yields the protein CASSRRLGKNTEAFF.

A single count supports this clone. The V and J genes are TRBV7-2 and TRBJ2-7; 12 bases line up with TRBD2. Per the germline V gene, CDR1 is SGHTA and CDR2 is FQGNSA. The V and J ends lost 0 bases and 2 bases, in that order; junction bases with no gene match: 2. The CDR3 consists of 16 residues. The CDR3: CASSLALAGGPYEQYF. The CDR3 DNA reads as TGTGCCAGCAGCTTAGCCCTAGCGGGGGGGCCCTACGAGCAGTACTTC.

The rearrangement uses TRBV24-1 and TRBJ2-3, with D hard to call. The CDR3 covers 12 residues. Per germline, CDR1 KGHDR and CDR2 SFDVKD. The ends were cut back, 3 bases at V and 5 bases at J, with 5 bases in the middle. The CDR3 sequence: CATSDMEDTQYF. CDR3 nucleotides: TGTGCCACCAGTGATATGGAAGATACGCAGTATTTT.

V usage is TRBV10-3 and J usage is TRBJ1-1, with D perhaps TRBD1 (6 bases). Trimming removed 1 base from V and 3 bases from J, with 12 bases in between. This CDR3 spans 15 amino acids. Germline lookup yields CDR1 ENHRY and CDR2 SYGVKD. The CDR3 DNA reads as TGTGCCATCAGTGAGTGGGGGGCGCCGGACACTGAAGCTTTCTTT. This gives the protein CAISEWGAPDTEAFF.

This chain uses TRBV4-1 with TRBJ1-4, with 11 bases aligning to TRBD1. The length of the CDR3 is 14 residues. Germline V gene data show CDR1 as MGHRA and CDR2 as YSYEKL. The V gene end was trimmed by 4 bases and the J gene end by 5 bases; junction bases not matched to a gene: 0. The DNA of the CDR3 is TGCGCCAGCAGCCGGACAGGGGGCAATGAAAAACTGTTTTTT. Amino acids: CASSRTGGNEKLFF.

This clone has just one count. The V and J genes are TRBV7-9 and TRBJ1-1, with 7 bases identical to TRBD1. This CDR3 is 13 amino acids long. V was clipped by 8 bases and J by 1 base; unmatched bases: 4. CDR1 is SEHNR and CDR2 is FQNEAQ in the germline V gene (reference sequence). The DNA for the CDR3 is TGTGCCAGCGGAGGGGGCAAGAACACTGAAGCTTTCTTT. Protein sequence: CASGGGKNTEAFF.

V and J are TRBV5-1 and TRBJ1-5, with D perhaps TRBD1 (6 bases). This CDR3 has 14 amino acids. The ends were cut back, 4 bases at V and 2 bases at J, with 10 bases in the middle. Germline CDR1 is SGHRS and CDR2 is YFSETQ. CDR3 region: CASSVQGGNQPQHF. The CDR3 bases are TGCGCCAGCAGCGTACAGGGTGGCAATCAGCCCCAGCATTTT.

The J gene is TRBJ2-7, the V gene TRBV5-1, with no clear D. This CDR3 is built from 15 residues. CDR1 and CDR2 from the germline V gene are SGHRS and YFSETQ. The ends were cut back, 0 bases at V and 3 bases at J, with 13 bases in the middle. DNA for the CDR3: TGCGCCAGCAGCTTGGGGGGTCTTACCGACTACGAGCAGTACTTC. Its protein is CASSLGGLTDYEQYF.

The V gene is TRBV7-2, the J gene TRBJ1-3; 9 bases fit TRBD1. Germline assignment: CDR1 SGHTA and CDR2 FQGNSA. This CDR3 contains 15 residues. Trimming cost V 2 bases and J 2 bases; bases outside gene matches: 1. CDR3 coding DNA: TGTGCCAGCAGCTTAAGACAGGGGGCTGGAAACACCATATATTTT. This encodes CASSLRQGAGNTIYF.

The J gene is TRBJ2-5, the V gene TRBV6-5; 9 bases match TRBD2. The CDR3 length is 15 residues. Germline CDR1 MNHEY, CDR2 SVGAGI. V lost 5 bases and J lost 4; bases outside the gene matches: 8. The CDR3 sequence is CASSIQRGAAETQYF. The CDR3 DNA sequence: TGTGCCAGCAGTATACAGCGGGGGGCGGCAGAGACCCAGTACTTC.

The rearrangement uses TRBV6-2 or TRBV6-3 and TRBJ1-5; D is possibly TRBD1 (5 bases). Trimming left V 5 bases short and J 3 bases short, with 11 bases between. The CDR3 is made up of 14 amino acids. The V gene's germline CDR1 is MNHEY and CDR2 SVGEGT. CDR3 amino acids: CASSRGSLNQPQHF. The DNA for the CDR3 is TGTGCCAGCAGTCGGGGCTCACTCAATCAGCCCCAGCATTTT.